The source of this TCR beta chain is a study of early stage breast cancer tumors. The wider study: Twelve of the 16 invasive tumors were ER+, PR+ and HER2-.

As regards this clone: Antigen unknown.

Study-wide findings and caveats: Compared with adjacent normal breast tissue, tumors showed roughly 2.4-fold greater T cell density and higher clonality. Most shared enriched TCRB sequences were commonly generated ones. Tumor and normal breast were distinguished via blood comparison in most of the 16 patients.

Profiled with immunoSEQ multiplex PCR; TCRdb holds only in-frame clones, not every one. Counted here are about 4,800 clones, about 61% occurring once; the ten biggest clones make up under 20%. This CDR3 is 13 amino acids long. Trimming shortened V by 2 bases and J by 4 bases, and 11 bases separated the two germline ends. Germline CDR1 reads GTSNPN; CDR2 reads SVGIG (reference sequence). The rearrangement uses TRBV30 and TRBJ1-2, with D perhaps matching TRBD1 (5 bases). The sequence was collected from a person between 50 and 60 years old with breast cancer. The sample taken for sequencing was breast tumor tissue. CDR3 in amino acids: CAWSPHGGYGYTF. The CDR3 coding sequence is TGTGCCTGGAGTCCGCACGGGGGCTATGGCTACACCTTC. The complete variable domain, with remaining parts taken from reference TRBV30 and TRBJ1-2, reads SQTIHQWPATLVQPVGSPLSLECTVEGTSNPNLYWYRQAAGRGLQLLFYSVGIGQISSEVPQNLSASRPQDRQFILSSKKLLLSDSGFYLCAWSPHGGYGYTFGSGTRLTVV.